These 5 T cell receptor beta chains share one sample of origin, sequenced in a study of blood T cell repertoires in COVID-19 (dated by TCRdb to the early 2020s). Library preparation employed the immunoSEQ multiplex PCR assay. TCRdb holds this immuneACCESS table with in-frame rearrangements only. Some clones are missing; in checked studies, unresolved V genes explain under half, and the rest has no known cause. Counted in this sample were 140,000 or so clones; approximately 80% of them appeared once. The ten biggest clones cover roughly 10% of the sample. What was sequenced was peripheral blood. Source of these receptors: a man aged 60 to 69 with active or convalescent COVID-19.

The rearrangement uses TRBV7-2 and TRBJ2-1; TRBD2 agrees at 10 bases. CDR1 and CDR2 from the germline V gene are SGHTA and FQGNSA. With V trimmed by 5 bases and J by 4 bases, 5 bases remained unmatched. The CDR3 is made up of 15 amino acids. The CDR3 spells CASSTLAGAYNEQFF. The CDR3, as DNA: TGTGCCAGCAGCACCCTAGCGGGAGCGTACAATGAGCAGTTCTTC.

This clone was found once. V usage is TRBV6-5 and J usage is TRBJ1-5, with TRBD1 matching 7 bases. This CDR3 is built from 14 residues. The J segment lost 5 bases and the V segment lost 0 bases, leaving 1 base of the junction unmatched. Germline lookup yields CDR1 MNHEY and CDR2 SVGAGI. Here the CDR3 DNA reads TGTGCCAGCAGTTACTCCACAGGGGATCAGCCCCAGCATTTT. Protein product: CASSYSTGDQPQHF.

The chain links TRBV6-1 to TRBJ1-3, with D perhaps TRBD1 (5 bases). This CDR3 contains 14 residues. CDR1 is MNHNS, CDR2 SASEGT, per germline. Trimming removed 4 bases from V and 3 bases from J, with 10 bases in between. The CDR3 is CASSGRGGGNTIYF. As DNA, the CDR3 is TGTGCCAGCAGTGGTAGGGGTGGTGGAAACACCATATATTTT.

This clone was seen only once. The junction and the germline gene differ at one end; a read error may be behind it. The chain is built from TRBV28 and TRBJ1-2; D may be TRBD1 (6 bases). CDR1 and CDR2 from the germline V gene are MDHEN and SYDVKM. The CDR3 has 11 amino acids. The CDR3 nucleotides read TGTGCCAGCAGTTTAGGTGCCGGGACAAACTTC. Encoded protein: CASSLGAGTNF.

The J gene is TRBJ2-1, the V gene TRBV4-1; D may be TRBD1 (6 bases). Germline V lookup: CDR1 MGHRA, CDR2 YSYEKL. The CDR3 is made up of 17 amino acids. V was trimmed by 0 bases and J by 4 bases, leaving 16 bases between them. This CDR3 reads CASSQDAPGTIYNEQFF. DNA of the CDR3: TGCGCCAGCAGCCAAGATGCTCCCGGGACAATATACAATGAGCAGTTCTTC.